One and the same sample provided the 23 T cell receptor beta chains below, sequenced in a study of beta chain features in type 1 diabetes. No antigen has been identified for these receptors. Study results and caveats: Significant though moderate, a shortening of TCRB CDR3s appeared in all four CD4+ subsets of Type 1 diabetes patients.

What was sequenced were expressed TCRB transcripts, since all of the isolated RNA had been reverse transcribed. This table comes from immunoSEQ multiplex PCR, and its TCRdb copy is limited to in-frame clones, with some not included. This table has about 120,000 clones, around 15% appearing once. Sequences were obtained from central memory CD4+ T cells from blood. These receptors all come from a man aged 30-40 years with type 1 diabetes.

This chain uses TRBV10-3 with TRBJ2-1; D is possibly TRBD2 (7 bases). V gave up 8 bases and J gave up 5 bases, with 19 bases separating them. Germline values: CDR1 ENHRY, CDR2 SYGVKD. The CDR3 totals 15 residues. The CDR3 nucleotides are TGTGCCATCGATCCCTGGCGGGGGCCCAACAATGAGCAGTTCTTC. Amino acids: CAIDPWRGPNNEQFF.

This clone was observed a handful of times. CDR3 sequence reads: CASRRDSTTQYF. The CDR3 coding sequence is TGTGCCAGCAGGCGGGACTCGACGACCCAGTACTTC. The rearrangement uses TRBV2 and TRBJ2-5; D perhaps matches TRBD2 (6 bases). V lost 6 bases and J 7 bases, leaving 12 bases between the germline ends. This CDR3 contains 12 residues. CDR1 is SNHLY and CDR2 is FYNNEI in the germline V gene.

The V call is TRBV4-3, the J call TRBJ2-1, with D hard to call. Germline CDR1 LGHNA, CDR2 YSLEER. The CDR3 totals 14 residues. V was shortened by 6 bases and J by 10 bases, with 19 bases between the two germline ends. DNA of the CDR3: TGCGCCAGCAGTCTCAGTACGGCGCTTGGAGAGCAGTTCTTC. Amino acid sequence: CASSLSTALGEQFF.

CDR3 in DNA: TGTGCCAGCAGATGGGACAGCAACAATGAGCAGTTCTTC. It codes for CASRWDSNNEQFF. The V gene is TRBV6-5, the J gene TRBJ2-1, with TRBD1 matching 7 bases. With V trimmed by 6 bases and J by 5 bases, 4 bases remained unmatched. The CDR3 loop spans 13 amino acids. From germline, CDR1 is MNHEY and CDR2 SVGAGI.

This chain connects TRBV29-1 to TRBJ1-1; D not resolved. In germline, CDR1 is SQVTM, CDR2 ANQGSEA. The CDR3 spans 14 residues. With 3 bases removed from V and 7 bases from J, the gap between germline ends came to 18 bases. The CDR3 DNA follows: TGCAGCGTTGATATGCCCGAGTACAAGGGTGAAGCTTTCTTT. Its protein is CSVDMPEYKGEAFF. The full variable domain, completed using reference TRBV29-1 and TRBJ1-1, is SAVISQKPSRDICQRGTSLTIQCQVDSQVTMMFWYRQQPGQSLTLIATANQGSEATYESGFVIDKFPISRPNLTFSTLTVSNMSPEDSSIYLCSVDMPEYKGEAFFGQGTRLTVV.

Worth noting for this clone: Within the sample, other DNA sequences also encode this same CDR3. This chain connects TRBV29-1 to TRBJ1-4; 10 nucleotides agree with TRBD1. The CDR3 spans 13 residues. From germline, CDR1 is SQVTM and CDR2 ANQGSEA. J gave up 5 bases and V 6 bases, and 3 bases lay outside the gene matches. The CDR3 region is CSVGDRGNEKLFF. As DNA, the CDR3 is TGCAGCGTGGGGGACAGGGGAAATGAAAAACTGTTTTTT.

The V gene is TRBV28, the J gene TRBJ2-5, with 9 bases aligning to TRBD2. From germline, CDR1 is MDHEN and CDR2 SYDVKM. Germline trimming cut 5 bases from V and 3 bases from J; bases unmatched to any gene: 4. The CDR3 sequence is 14 residues long. The CDR3 nucleotides read TGTGCCAGCAGTCCAGCGGGGGGAGAAGAGACCCAGTACTTC. It yields the protein CASSPAGGEETQYF.

This clone has a handful of counts. This chain joins TRBV25-1 and TRBJ2-3; D is unclear. This CDR3 comprises 13 residues. The V end was cut by 9 bases, the J end by 0 bases, with 10 bases between. CDR1 and CDR2 (germline): MGHDK, SYGVNS. The DNA of the CDR3 is TGTGCCAGTCGGGCCCCCAGCACAGATACGCAGTATTTT. Encoded protein: CASRAPSTDTQYF.

This clone has at least ten counts. The rearrangement uses TRBV18 and TRBJ2-3, with D unclear. Germline CDR1 reads KGHSH; CDR2 reads LQKENI. Trimming removed 4 bases at V and 2 bases at J, with 7 bases between. This CDR3 has 13 residues. CDR3 coding DNA: TGTGCCAGCTCACGCAGCGACACAGATACGCAGTATTTT. Translating gives CASSRSDTDTQYF. The entire variable domain, with the rest obtained from reference TRBV18 and TRBJ2-3, is as follows: NAGVMQNPRHLVRRRGQEARLRCSPMKGHSHVYWYRQLPEEGLKFMVYLQKENIIDESGMPKERFSAEFPKEGPSILRIQQVVRGDSAAYFCASSRSDTDTQYFGPGTRLTVL.

In this sample, this clone turned up a few times. The rearrangement uses TRBV7-2 and TRBJ2-7; D remains ambiguous. V was clipped by 0 bases and J by 6 bases, with 9 bases between them. Germline CDR1 and CDR2: SGHTA and FQGNSA. The CDR3 is made up of 13 amino acids. CDR3 in amino acids: CASSLAPAREQYF. CDR3 nucleotides: TGTGCCAGCAGCTTAGCTCCGGCGCGCGAGCAGTACTTC.

V usage is TRBV2 and J usage is TRBJ2-7, with 7 bases identical to TRBD1. Trimming cost V 7 bases and J 0 bases; bases outside gene matches: 15. This CDR3 has 17 amino acids. CDR1 and CDR2 (germline): SNHLY, FYNNEI. The DNA of the CDR3 is TGTGCCAGCATGTACCGGGACAGAGAAAGGAGCTCCTACGAGCAGTACTTC. The encoded protein is CASMYRDRERSSYEQYF.

This clone was picked up a small number of times. The chain joins TRBV14 to TRBJ1-2; no firm D call. The germline V gene encodes CDR1 SGHDN and CDR2 FVKESK. Between the trimmed V and J ends, which lost 3 bases and 8 bases, there was a span of 13 bases. This CDR3 is 13 amino acids long. The CDR3 DNA reads as TGTGCCAGCAGCCACCAGCTCCAGAGGGGCTACACCTTC. This sequence encodes CASSHQLQRGYTF.

On this clone itself: Within the sample, other DNA sequences also encode this same CDR3. The rearrangement joins TRBV29-1 to TRBJ1-1; TRBD1 aligns across 8 bases. V dropped 7 bases and J dropped 0; count of bases not matched to a gene: 4. Germline loops: CDR1 SQVTM, CDR2 ANQGSEA. This CDR3 has 13 residues. CDR3 coding DNA: TGCAGCGCTCGGACAGGGATGAACACTGAAGCTTTCTTT. It is translated as CSARTGMNTEAFF.

This sequence joins TRBV2 and TRBJ2-3; D unresolved. The germline gives CDR1 SNHLY, CDR2 FYNNEI. This CDR3 comprises 12 residues. V lost 6 bases and J lost 2, with 6 bases in between. CDR3 DNA: TGTGCCAGCAGATCGAACACAGATACGCAGTATTTT. Translation gives CASRSNTDTQYF.

This clone occurred many times. Other nucleotide sequences from this sample produce the same CDR3. The chain couples TRBV7-9 to TRBJ2-7; D is uncertain. The germline V and J ends were trimmed by 4 bases and 0 bases, with 19 bases remaining between them. This CDR3 region has 17 residues. Germline CDR1 is SEHNR and CDR2 is FQNEAQ (reference sequence). The CDR3 bases are TGTGCCAGCAGCTCCCCCCAGAGGTCTGCCAGCTCCTACGAGCAGTACTTC. This gives the protein CASSSPQRSASSYEQYF.

This chain uses TRBV2 with TRBJ2-1; TRBD1 aligns across 10 bases. This CDR3 region has 12 residues. Germline-derived CDR1 and CDR2 are SNHLY and FYNNEI. J gave up 7 bases and V 7 bases, and 1 base lay outside the gene matches. The CDR3 DNA is TGTGCCAGCAAGGACAGGGGGAATGAGCAGTTCTTC. This encodes CASKDRGNEQFF.

In this sample, this clone turned up a few times. The chain links TRBV5-1 to TRBJ1-2; D remains ambiguous. Germline CDR1 reads SGHRS; CDR2 reads YFSETQ. V gave up 3 bases and J gave up 8 bases, with 11 bases separating them. This CDR3 contains 12 residues. CDR3 in amino acids: CASSSDGEGYTF. DNA of the CDR3: TGCGCCAGCAGCTCAGACGGCGAAGGCTACACCTTC.

This clone was observed a handful of times. J is TRBJ2-1 and V is TRBV7-2, with D possibly matching TRBD1 (8 bases). The CDR3 is made up of 15 amino acids. In germline, CDR1 is SGHTA, CDR2 FQGNSA. The V end was cut by 1 base, the J end by 5 bases, with 12 bases between. The CDR3 DNA follows: TGTGCCAGCAGCTTAGAACAGGGGGGGCACAATGAGCAGTTCTTC. Translated, it gives CASSLEQGGHNEQFF.

This clone has a handful of counts. V and J are TRBV7-9 and TRBJ1-1; tentative D call: TRBD1 (5 bases). Germline V gives CDR1 SEHNR, CDR2 FQNEAQ (reference sequence). With 5 bases removed from V and 7 bases from J, the gap between germline ends came to 11 bases. This CDR3 region has 12 residues. In DNA, the CDR3 is TGTGCCAGCAGCCTTGGAAGGGGTGAAGCTTTCTTT. Translation: CASSLGRGEAFF.

This clone was observed once. The chain links TRBV5-4 to TRBJ2-5; TRBD2 aligns across 11 bases. This CDR3 region has 17 residues. V trimming: 7 bases; J trimming: 1 base; junction bases outside the gene matches: 12. The germline V gene has CDR1 SGHNT and CDR2 YYREEE (reference sequence). This CDR3 is CASYGKLAGDLQETQYF. DNA of the CDR3: TGTGCCAGCTATGGTAAACTAGCGGGGGATCTCCAAGAGACCCAGTACTTC. The variable domain in full, with the rest retrieved from reference TRBV5-4 and TRBJ2-5, is ETGVTQSPTHLIKTRGQQVTLRCSSQSGHNTVSWYQQALGQGPQFIFQYYREEENGRGNFPPRFSGLQFPNYSSELNVNALELDDSALYLCASYGKLAGDLQETQYFGPGTRLLVL.

This clone has just a few counts. This chain connects TRBV11-2 to TRBJ2-4; D remains ambiguous. The V end lost 5 bases, the J end lost 9 bases, and 11 bases lay between the germline ends. The germline V gene encodes CDR1 SGHAT and CDR2 FQNNGV. The CDR3 consists of 12 residues. In nucleotides, the CDR3 is TGTGCCAGCAGCCCGCTTTTGGGCATTCAGTACTTC. Translating gives CASSPLLGIQYF.

J is TRBJ1-2 and V is TRBV6-5, with 9 bases that match TRBD1. Looked up from germline, CDR1 is MNHEY and CDR2 is SVGAGI. V was clipped by 4 bases and J by 13 bases; unmatched bases: 13. The length of the CDR3 is 14 residues. As DNA, the CDR3 is TGTGCCAGCAGTTCCCCATTCCGGGACAGGGTTGGCACCTTC. Protein: CASSSPFRDRVGTF.

This clone came up a few times. The J gene is TRBJ1-5, the V gene TRBV16; maybe TRBD1 (5 bases). The V end was cut by 8 bases, the J end by 3 bases, with 11 bases between. This CDR3 is built from 13 residues. CDR1 is KGHSY, CDR2 FQNENV, per germline. For the CDR3, the DNA is TGTGCCAGCCTTGGACATAACAATCAGCCCCAGCATTTT. Translating it yields CASLGHNNQPQHF.